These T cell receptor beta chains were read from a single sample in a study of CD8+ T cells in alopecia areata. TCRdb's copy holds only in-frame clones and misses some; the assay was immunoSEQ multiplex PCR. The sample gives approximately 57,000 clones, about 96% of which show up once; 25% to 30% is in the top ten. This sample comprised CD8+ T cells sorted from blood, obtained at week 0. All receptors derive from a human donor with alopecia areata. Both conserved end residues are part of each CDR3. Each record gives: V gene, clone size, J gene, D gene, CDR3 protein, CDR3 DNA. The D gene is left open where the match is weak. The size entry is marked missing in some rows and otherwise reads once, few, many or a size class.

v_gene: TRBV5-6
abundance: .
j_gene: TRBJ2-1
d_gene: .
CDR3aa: CASSLDPSSYNEQFF
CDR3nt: TGTGCCAGCAGCTTGGACCCTAGCTCCTACAATGAGCAGTTCTTC

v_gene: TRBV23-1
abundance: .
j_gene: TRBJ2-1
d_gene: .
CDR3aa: CASSSYRYSYNEQFF
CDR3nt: TGCGCCAGCAGTTCTTACCGTTACTCCTACAATGAGCAGTTCTTC

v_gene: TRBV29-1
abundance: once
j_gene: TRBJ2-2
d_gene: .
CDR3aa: CSVDGANTGELFF
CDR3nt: TGCAGCGTTGACGGAGCGAACACCGGGGAGCTGTTTTTT

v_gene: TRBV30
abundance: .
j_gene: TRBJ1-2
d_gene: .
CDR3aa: CGKGSNYGYTF
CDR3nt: TGTGGGAAGGGGTCTAACTATGGCTACACCTTC

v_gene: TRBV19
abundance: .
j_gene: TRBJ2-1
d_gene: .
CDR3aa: CASSIGGEDEQFF
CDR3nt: TGTGCCAGTAGTATAGGCGGGGAGGATGAGCAGTTCTTC

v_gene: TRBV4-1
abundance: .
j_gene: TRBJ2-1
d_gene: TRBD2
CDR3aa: CASSQEGGRQFF
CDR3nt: TGCGCCAGCAGCCAAGAGGGAGGGAGACAGTTCTTC

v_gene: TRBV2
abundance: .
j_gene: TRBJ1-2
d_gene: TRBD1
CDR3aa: CASRTLYRGPNYGYTF
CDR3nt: TGTGCCAGCAGAACTTTGTACAGGGGGCCGAACTATGGCTACACCTTC

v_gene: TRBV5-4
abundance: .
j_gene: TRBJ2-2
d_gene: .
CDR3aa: CASRGGGGELFF
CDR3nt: TGTGCCAGCAGGGGAGGAGGCGGGGAGCTGTTTTTT

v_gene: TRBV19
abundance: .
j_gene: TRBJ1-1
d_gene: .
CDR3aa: CASSIGQNTEAFF
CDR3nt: TGTGCCAGTAGTATTGGGCAGAACACTGAAGCTTTCTTT

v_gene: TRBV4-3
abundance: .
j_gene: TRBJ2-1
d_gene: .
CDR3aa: CASSQDRSSYNEQFF
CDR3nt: TGCGCCAGCAGCCAGGACCGGAGCTCCTACAATGAGCAGTTCTTC

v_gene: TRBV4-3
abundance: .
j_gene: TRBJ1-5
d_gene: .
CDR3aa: CASSQDLRVGNQPQHF
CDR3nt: TGCGCCAGCAGCCAAGATCTTAGGGTGGGCAATCAGCCCCAGCATTTT

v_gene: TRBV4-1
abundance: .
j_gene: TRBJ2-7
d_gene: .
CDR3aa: CASSPTRGGNYEQYF
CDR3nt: TGCGCCAGCAGCCCGACGCGGGGTGGGAACTACGAGCAGTACTTC

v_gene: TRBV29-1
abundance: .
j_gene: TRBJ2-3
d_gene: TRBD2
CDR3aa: CSVEFLGGDTQYF
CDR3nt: TGCAGCGTTGAGTTCCTGGGAGGGGATACGCAGTATTTT

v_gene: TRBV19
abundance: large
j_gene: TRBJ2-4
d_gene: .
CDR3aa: CASSGQGPNIQYF
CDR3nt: TGTGCCAGTAGTGGGCAAGGGCCGAACATTCAGTACTTC

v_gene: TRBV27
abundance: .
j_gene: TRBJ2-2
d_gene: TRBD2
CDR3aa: CASRSSGGAGELFF
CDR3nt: TGTGCCAGCAGATCTAGCGGGGGCGCCGGGGAGCTGTTTTTT

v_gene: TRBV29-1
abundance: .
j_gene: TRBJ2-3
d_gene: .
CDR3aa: CSVVADTQYF
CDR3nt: TGCAGCGTTGTGGCAGATACGCAGTATTTT

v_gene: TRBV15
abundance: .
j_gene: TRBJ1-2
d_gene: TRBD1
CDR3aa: CATSKIGTGHGYTF
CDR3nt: TGTGCCACCAGCAAAATTGGGACAGGACATGGCTACACCTTC

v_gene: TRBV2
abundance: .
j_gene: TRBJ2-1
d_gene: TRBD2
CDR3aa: CAAAGGGYNEQFF
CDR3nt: TGTGCCGCCGCCGGGGGGGGCTACAATGAGCAGTTCTTC

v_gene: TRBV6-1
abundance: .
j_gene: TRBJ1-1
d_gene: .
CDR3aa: CASRAGTEAFF
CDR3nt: TGTGCCAGCAGGGCAGGGACGGAAGCTTTCTTT

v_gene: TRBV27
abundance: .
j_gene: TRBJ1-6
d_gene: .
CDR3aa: CASSLWAGDNSPLHF
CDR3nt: TGTGCCAGCAGTTTATGGGCAGGGGATAATTCACCCCTCCACTTT

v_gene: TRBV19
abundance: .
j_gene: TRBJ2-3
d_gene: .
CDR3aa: CASRIGWDTQYF
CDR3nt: TGTGCCAGCCGAATAGGGTGGGATACGCAGTATTTT

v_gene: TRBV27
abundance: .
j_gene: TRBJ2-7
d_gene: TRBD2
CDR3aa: CASSRGTSGYEQYF
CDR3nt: TGTGCCAGCAGTCGCGGGACTAGCGGCTACGAGCAGTACTTC

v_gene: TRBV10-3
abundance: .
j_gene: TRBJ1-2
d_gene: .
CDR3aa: CAISESKGSYGYTF
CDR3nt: TGTGCCATCAGTGAGTCAAAGGGATCCTATGGCTACACCTTC

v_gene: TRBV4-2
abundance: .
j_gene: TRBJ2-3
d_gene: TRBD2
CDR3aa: CASSQDQRGGLTDTQYF
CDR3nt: TGTGCCAGCAGCCAAGATCAGCGGGGGGGCCTCACAGATACGCAGTATTTT

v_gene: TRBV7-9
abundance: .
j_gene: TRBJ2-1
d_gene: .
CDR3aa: CASSFRGVQFF
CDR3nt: TGTGCCAGCAGCTTCCGGGGTGTGCAGTTCTTC

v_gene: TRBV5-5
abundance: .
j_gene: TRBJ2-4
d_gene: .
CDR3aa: CASGSLAKNIQYF
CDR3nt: TGTGCCAGCGGGTCTCTAGCCAAAAACATTCAGTACTTC

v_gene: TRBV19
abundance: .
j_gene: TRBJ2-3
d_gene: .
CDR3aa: CASSPDLIGTDTQYF
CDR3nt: TGTGCCAGTAGTCCTGACCTTATAGGCACAGATACGCAGTATTTT

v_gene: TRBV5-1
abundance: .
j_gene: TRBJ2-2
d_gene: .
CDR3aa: CASSLELVPGELFF
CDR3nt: TGCGCCAGCAGCTTGGAGCTAGTTCCCGGGGAGCTGTTTTTT

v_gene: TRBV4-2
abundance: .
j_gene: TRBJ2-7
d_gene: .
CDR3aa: CASSQASYEQYF
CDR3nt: TGTGCCAGCAGCCAGGCCTCCTACGAGCAGTACTTC

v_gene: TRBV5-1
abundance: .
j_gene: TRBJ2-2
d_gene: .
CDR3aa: CASRVRVAVDTGELFF
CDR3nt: TGCGCCAGCAGGGTCAGGGTTGCGGTCGACACCGGGGAGCTGTTTTTT

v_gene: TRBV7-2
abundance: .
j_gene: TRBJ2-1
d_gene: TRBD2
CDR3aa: CASSLGLAGGTSYNEQFF
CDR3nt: TGTGCCAGCAGCCTGGGGCTAGCGGGGGGAACCTCCTACAATGAGCAGTTCTTC

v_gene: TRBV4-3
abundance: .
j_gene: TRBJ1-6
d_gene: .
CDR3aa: CASSPGVGESPLHF
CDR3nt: TGCGCCAGCAGCCCAGGAGTGGGGGAATCACCCCTCCACTTT

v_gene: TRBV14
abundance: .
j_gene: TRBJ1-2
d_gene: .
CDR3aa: CASSQAAANYGYTF
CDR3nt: TGTGCCAGCAGCCAAGCGGCGGCTAACTATGGCTACACCTTC

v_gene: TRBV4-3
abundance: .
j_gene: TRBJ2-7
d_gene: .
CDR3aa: CASSQAQPGYEQYF
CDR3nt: TGCGCCAGCAGCCAAGCCCAGCCGGGCTACGAGCAGTACTTC

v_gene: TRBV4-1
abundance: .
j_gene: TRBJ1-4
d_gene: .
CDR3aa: CASSQGWQEGEKLFF
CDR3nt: TGCGCCAGCAGCCAAGGATGGCAGGAGGGGGAAAAACTGTTTTTT

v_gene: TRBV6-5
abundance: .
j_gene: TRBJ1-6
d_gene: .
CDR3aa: CASSYSGGQRNSPLHF
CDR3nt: TGTGCCAGCAGTTACAGCGGGGGGCAAAGGAATTCACCCCTCCACTTT

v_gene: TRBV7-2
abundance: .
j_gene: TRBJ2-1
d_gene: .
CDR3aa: CASSRNLRTDSNEQFF
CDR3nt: TGTGCCAGCAGCCGGAACCTCCGGACGGACTCTAATGAGCAGTTCTTC

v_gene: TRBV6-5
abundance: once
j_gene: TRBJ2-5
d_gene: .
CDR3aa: CASSYNIQETQYF
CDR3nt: TGTGCCAGCAGTTACAATATCCAAGAGACCCAGTACTTC

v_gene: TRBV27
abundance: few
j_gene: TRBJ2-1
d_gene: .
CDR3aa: CASSLGIGRDEQFF
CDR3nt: TGTGCCAGCAGTTTGGGAATAGGGCGGGATGAGCAGTTCTTC

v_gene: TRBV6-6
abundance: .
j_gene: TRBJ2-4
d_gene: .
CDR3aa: CASSPTILAKNIQYF
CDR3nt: TGTGCCAGCAGTCCGACTATCTTAGCCAAAAACATTCAGTACTTC

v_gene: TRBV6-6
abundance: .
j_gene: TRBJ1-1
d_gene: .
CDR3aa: CASSYGGGEAFF
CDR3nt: TGTGCCAGCAGTTATGGAGGGGGTGAAGCTTTCTTT

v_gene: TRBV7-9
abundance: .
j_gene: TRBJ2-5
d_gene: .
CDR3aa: CASSLVIGSQETQYF
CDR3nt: TGTGCCAGCAGCTTAGTGATTGGGAGTCAAGAGACCCAGTACTTC

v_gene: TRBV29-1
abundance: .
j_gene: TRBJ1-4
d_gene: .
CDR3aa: CSVAGTSNEKLFF
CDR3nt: TGCAGCGTTGCGGGCACTTCTAATGAAAAACTGTTTTTT

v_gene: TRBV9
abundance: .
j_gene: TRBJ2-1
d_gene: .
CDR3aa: CASSVNSGEQFF
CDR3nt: TGTGCCAGCAGCGTTAATAGCGGTGAGCAGTTCTTC

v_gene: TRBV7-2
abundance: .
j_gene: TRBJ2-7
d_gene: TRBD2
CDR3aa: CASSHSSGDPSYEQYF
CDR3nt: TGTGCCAGCAGCCACTCTAGCGGGGACCCCAGCTACGAGCAGTACTTC

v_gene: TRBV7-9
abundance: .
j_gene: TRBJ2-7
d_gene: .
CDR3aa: CASSLGTGAREQYF
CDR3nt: TGTGCCAGCAGCTTGGGAACGGGGGCTCGCGAGCAGTACTTC

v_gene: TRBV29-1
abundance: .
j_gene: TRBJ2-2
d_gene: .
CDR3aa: CSVETLGTGELFF
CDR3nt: TGCAGCGTTGAGACCCTCGGGACCGGGGAGCTGTTTTTT

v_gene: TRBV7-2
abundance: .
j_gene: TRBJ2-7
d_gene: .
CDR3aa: CASSFPGDEQYF
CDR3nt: TGTGCCAGCAGCTTCCCAGGGGACGAGCAGTACTTC

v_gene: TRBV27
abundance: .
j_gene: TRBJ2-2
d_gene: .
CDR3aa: CASRAGLNTEELFF
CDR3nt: TGTGCCAGCAGGGCAGGGCTAAACACCGAGGAGCTGTTTTTT

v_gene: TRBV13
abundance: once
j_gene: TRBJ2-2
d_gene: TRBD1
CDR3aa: CASSPGTAFGELFF
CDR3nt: TGTGCCAGCAGCCCCGGGACAGCCTTCGGGGAGCTGTTTTTT

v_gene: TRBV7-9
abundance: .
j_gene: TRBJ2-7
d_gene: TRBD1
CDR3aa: CASSSGTGLHEQYF
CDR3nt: TGTGCCAGCAGCTCCGGGACAGGGCTCCACGAGCAGTACTTC

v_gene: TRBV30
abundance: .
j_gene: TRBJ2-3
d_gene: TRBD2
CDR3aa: CAWSVGAGLTDTQYF
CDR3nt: TGTGCCTGGAGTGTAGGAGCGGGGCTCACAGATACGCAGTATTTT

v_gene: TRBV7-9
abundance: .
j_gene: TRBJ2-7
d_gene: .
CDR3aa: CASSFDGNEQYF
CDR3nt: TGTGCCAGCAGCTTCGACGGGAACGAGCAGTACTTC

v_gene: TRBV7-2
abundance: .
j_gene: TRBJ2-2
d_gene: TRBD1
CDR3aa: CASSFRDRRNTGELFF
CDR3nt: TGTGCCAGCAGCTTTAGGGACAGGCGCAACACCGGGGAGCTGTTTTTT

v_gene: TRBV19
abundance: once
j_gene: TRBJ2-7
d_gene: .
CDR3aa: CASSIAGGSSYEQYF
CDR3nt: TGTGCCAGTAGTATAGCTGGGGGCTCCTCCTACGAGCAGTACTTC